This T cell receptor (beta chain) came from a study of regulatory T cells in long-lasting Graves disease. Time point in this sample: persistent/refractory GD, antithyroid drugs over 5 years with positive TRAb. Isolated PBMC RNA provided the starting material for the TCR library. Under American Thyroid Association guidelines, Graves' disease was diagnosed. Germline CDR1 and CDR2: LGHNA and YSLEER. V was shortened by 0 bases and J by 2 bases, with 14 bases between the two germline ends. This CDR3 has 16 amino acids. Arm-PCR of CDR3 regions with iRepertoire HTBI primers generated TCR beta libraries. TCRdb re-called the multiplex PCR reads through MiXCR, storing one row per CDR3 protein. The data contain under 500,000 distinct CDR3 sequences, 20% of them seen just once; the ten biggest clones take up approximately 8%.

The V call is TRBV4-3, the J call TRBJ2-7; weak D call: TRBD2 (6 bases). Sequencing used peripheral blood mononuclear cells (PBMCs), obtained when the disease was refractory, from a patient treated with antithyroid drugs. The sequence was obtained from a female donor with Graves disease. The CDR3 nucleotides read TGCGCCAGCAGCCAAGATCCGCGACTAGGTACCTACGAGCAGTACTTC. It yields the protein CASSQDPRLGTYEQYF.